This is a list of T cell receptor beta chains from one sample in a study of blood T cell repertoires in COVID-19. Repertoires were generated with immunoSEQ multiplex PCR, while TCRdb's copy carries only in-frame clones and drops some. The table includes under 20,000 clones, 90% to 95% detected once. The sample comprised peripheral blood. These receptors came from a human donor in a cohort sampled during active COVID-19. CDR3s leave out the opening cysteine and the closing phenylalanine or tryptophan. Each record gives: V gene, J gene, CDR3 protein.

TRBV6-2/TRBV6-3	TRBJ2-3	ASSFTLAGATDTQY
TRBV15	TRBJ1-6	ATSHRTVANSPLH
TRBV12-5	TRBJ2-7	ASGFSRSYEQY
TRBV7-9	TRBJ2-1	ASSLVGGSSYNEQF
TRBV12-3/TRBV12-4	TRBJ2-7	ASTGDRDSEQY
TRBV28	TRBJ2-4	ASSFRGRGIQY
TRBV7-9	TRBJ2-5	ASTRTGGQETQY
TRBV3-1/TRBV3-2	TRBJ2-3	ASRGPMSRDRGTDTQY
TRBV3-1/TRBV3-2	TRBJ1-3	ASSHLPGRRNTIY
TRBV4-3	TRBJ2-7	ASSQSRGLHPYEQY
TRBV10-3	TRBJ2-1	AISPSGGGGNEQF
TRBV27	TRBJ1-1	ASSLNRQNTEAF
TRBV6-1	TRBJ2-1	ASSEADGTFSGNEQF
TRBV7-9	TRBJ2-7	ASSSGTSGIYEQY
TRBV7-9	TRBJ2-5	ASSLVGQGAKETQY
TRBV19	TRBJ2-1	ASSSHSGGLYNEQF
TRBV5-1	TRBJ2-7	ASSLMREGEQY
TRBV9	TRBJ2-6	ASSVGRDSSGANVLT
TRBV5-1	TRBJ2-3	ASQRDSLSTDTQY
TRBV11-2	TRBJ2-5	ASRPVSGRGETQY
TRBV5-6	TRBJ2-5	ASSWLRVGLDGGRETQY
TRBV30	TRBJ2-3	AWSYGSPRRYTDTQY
TRBV6-1	TRBJ2-5	ASSESPSRWETQY
TRBV5-1	TRBJ1-2	ASSWGRDRMSGYT
TRBV6-5	TRBJ2-6	ASGGATNVLT
TRBV27	TRBJ1-6	ASSLSTGQGVSPLH
TRBV5-4	TRBJ1-4	ASSPAPGEKLF
TRBV19	TRBJ2-7	ASSGTPPSYEQY
TRBV15	TRBJ1-5	ATNPSGESNQPQH
TRBV6-5	TRBJ2-1	ASSYSGGRANEQF
TRBV7-2	TRBJ2-2	ASSFAGTRRELF
TRBV5-1	TRBJ2-1	ASSLVPGANEQF
TRBV5-1	TRBJ1-2	ASSLDTTGGIYGYT
TRBV19	TRBJ1-5	ASSRGQIHQPQH
TRBV29-1	TRBJ2-7	SAGQGATVSEQY
TRBV11-2	TRBJ2-7	ASSKRQGRLDEQY
TRBV30	TRBJ1-5	AWSRQGDQPQH
TRBV19	TRBJ2-7	ASSIGTGGSYEQY
TRBV5-6	TRBJ2-5	ASSFDRETQY
TRBV18	TRBJ2-7	ASSPQGNSYEQY
TRBV30	TRBJ1-4	AWSLINEKLF
TRBV25-1	TRBJ2-2	ASGEGGRNTGELF